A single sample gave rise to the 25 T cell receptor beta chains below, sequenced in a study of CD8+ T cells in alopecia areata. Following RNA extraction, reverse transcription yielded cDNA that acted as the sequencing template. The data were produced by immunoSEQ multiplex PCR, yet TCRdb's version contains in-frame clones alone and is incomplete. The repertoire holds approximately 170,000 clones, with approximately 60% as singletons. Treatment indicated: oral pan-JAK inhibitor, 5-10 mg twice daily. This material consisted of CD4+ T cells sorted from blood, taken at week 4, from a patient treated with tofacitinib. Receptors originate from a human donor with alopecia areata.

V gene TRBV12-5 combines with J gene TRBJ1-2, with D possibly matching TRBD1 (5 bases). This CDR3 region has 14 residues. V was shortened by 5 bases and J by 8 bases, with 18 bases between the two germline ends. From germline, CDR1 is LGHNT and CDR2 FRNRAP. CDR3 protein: CASGMDGARRGYTF. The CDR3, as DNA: TGTGCTAGTGGTATGGACGGGGCTCGTAGGGGCTACACCTTC.

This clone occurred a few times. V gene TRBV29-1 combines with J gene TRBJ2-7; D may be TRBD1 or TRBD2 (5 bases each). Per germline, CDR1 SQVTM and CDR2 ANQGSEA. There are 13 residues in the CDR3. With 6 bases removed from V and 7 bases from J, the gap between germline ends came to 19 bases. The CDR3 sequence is CSVRGGRGDEQYF. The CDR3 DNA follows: TGCAGCGTCCGTGGGGGTCGAGGAGATGAGCAGTACTTC.

Written as DNA, the CDR3 is TGCGCCAGCAGCCCTCGACAGATCACAGATACGCAGTATTTT. It codes for CASSPRQITDTQYF. This sequence joins TRBV4-1 and TRBJ2-3; D possibly corresponds to TRBD1 (5 bases). The CDR3 is 14 residues long. V dropped 4 bases and J dropped 2 bases, with 10 bases sitting between them. CDR1 is MGHRA and CDR2 is YSYEKL in the germline V gene.

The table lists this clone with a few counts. CDR3 loop: CASRSGWGLDTEAFF. The CDR3 DNA follows: TGTGCCAGCAGGTCTGGGTGGGGTCTGGACACTGAAGCTTTCTTT. This chain links TRBV6-1 with TRBJ1-1; D not certain. This CDR3 has 15 residues. Germline loops: CDR1 MNHNS, CDR2 SASEGT. Trimming cost V 6 bases and J 3 bases, with 17 bases left between them.

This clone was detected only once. The CDR3 loop is CASSDRAGTRGELFF. In nucleotides, the CDR3 is TGCGCCAGCAGCGATCGGGCAGGCACGCGCGGGGAGCTGTTTTTT. J is TRBJ2-2 and V is TRBV5-1; no definite D call. Trimming stripped 4 bases from V and 7 bases from J, with 17 bases between. This CDR3 is built from 15 residues. Germline V gene sequence: CDR1 SGHRS, CDR2 YFSETQ.

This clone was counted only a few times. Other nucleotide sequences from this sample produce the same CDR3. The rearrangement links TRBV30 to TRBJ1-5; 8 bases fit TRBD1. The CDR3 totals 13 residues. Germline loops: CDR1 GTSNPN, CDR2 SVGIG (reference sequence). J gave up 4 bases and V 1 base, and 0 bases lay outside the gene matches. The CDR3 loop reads CAWSGQGNQPQHF. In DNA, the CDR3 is TGTGCCTGGAGTGGACAGGGGAATCAGCCCCAGCATTTT.

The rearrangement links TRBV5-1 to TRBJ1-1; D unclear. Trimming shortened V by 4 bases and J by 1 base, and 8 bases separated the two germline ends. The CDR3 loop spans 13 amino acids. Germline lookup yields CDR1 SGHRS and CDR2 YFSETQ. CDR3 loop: CASSMRQNTEAFF. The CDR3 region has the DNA TGCGCCAGCAGCATGCGTCAGAACACTGAAGCTTTCTTT.

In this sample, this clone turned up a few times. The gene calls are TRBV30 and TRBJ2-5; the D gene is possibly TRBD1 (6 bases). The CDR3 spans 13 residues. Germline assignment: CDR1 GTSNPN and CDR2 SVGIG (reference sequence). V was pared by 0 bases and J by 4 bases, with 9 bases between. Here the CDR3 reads CAWSVGRGETQYF. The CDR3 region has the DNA TGTGCCTGGAGTGTCGGCAGGGGAGAGACCCAGTACTTC.

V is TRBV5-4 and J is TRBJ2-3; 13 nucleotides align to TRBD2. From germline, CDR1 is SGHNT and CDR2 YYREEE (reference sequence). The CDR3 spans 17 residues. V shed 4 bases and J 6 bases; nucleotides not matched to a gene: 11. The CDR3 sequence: CASSLRLAGGRGDTQYF. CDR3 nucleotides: TGTGCCAGCAGCCTCCGACTAGCGGGAGGCCGGGGGGATACGCAGTATTTT.

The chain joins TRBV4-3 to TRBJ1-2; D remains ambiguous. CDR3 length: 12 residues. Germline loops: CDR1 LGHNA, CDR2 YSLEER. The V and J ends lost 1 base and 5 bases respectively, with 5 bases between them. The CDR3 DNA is TGCGCCAGCAGCCAAGGACGATATGGCTACACCTTC. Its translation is CASSQGRYGYTF.

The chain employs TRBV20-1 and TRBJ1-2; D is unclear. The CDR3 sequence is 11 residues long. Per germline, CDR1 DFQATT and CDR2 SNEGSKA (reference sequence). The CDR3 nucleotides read TGCACCCAGAACCCGAGCGGTGGCTACACCTTC. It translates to CTQNPSGGYTF.

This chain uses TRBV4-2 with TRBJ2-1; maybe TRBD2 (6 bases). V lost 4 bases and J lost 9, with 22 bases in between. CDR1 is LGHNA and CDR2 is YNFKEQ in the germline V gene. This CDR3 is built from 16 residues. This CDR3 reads CASSPGGRLASSEQFF. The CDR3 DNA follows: TGTGCCAGCAGCCCTGGAGGGAGGCTAGCTAGTAGTGAGCAGTTCTTC.

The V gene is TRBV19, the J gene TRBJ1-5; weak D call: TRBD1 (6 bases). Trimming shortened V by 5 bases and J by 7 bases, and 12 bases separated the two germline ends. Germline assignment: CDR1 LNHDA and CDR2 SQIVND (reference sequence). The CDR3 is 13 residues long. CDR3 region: CASSLTGRQPQHF. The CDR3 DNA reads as TGTGCCAGTAGTCTCACAGGGCGGCAGCCCCAGCATTTT. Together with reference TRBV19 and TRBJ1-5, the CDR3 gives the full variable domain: DGGITQSPKYLFRKEGQNVTLSCEQNLNHDAMYWYRQDPGQGLRLIYYSQIVNDFQKGDIAEGYSVSREKKESFPLTVTSAQKNPTAFYLCASSLTGRQPQHFGDGTRLSIL.

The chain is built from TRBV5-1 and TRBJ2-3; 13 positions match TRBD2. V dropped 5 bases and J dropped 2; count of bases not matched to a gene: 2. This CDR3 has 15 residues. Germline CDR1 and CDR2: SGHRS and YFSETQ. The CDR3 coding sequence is TGCGCCAGCAGGGGGACTAGCGGGAACACAGATACGCAGTATTTT. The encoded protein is CASRGTSGNTDTQYF.

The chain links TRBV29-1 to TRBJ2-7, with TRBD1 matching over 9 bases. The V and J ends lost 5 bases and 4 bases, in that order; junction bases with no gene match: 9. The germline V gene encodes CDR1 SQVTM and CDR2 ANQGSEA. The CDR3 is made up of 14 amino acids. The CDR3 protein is CSVRDRDLSYEQYF. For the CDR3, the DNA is TGCAGCGTTCGGGACAGGGACCTTTCGTACGAGCAGTACTTC.

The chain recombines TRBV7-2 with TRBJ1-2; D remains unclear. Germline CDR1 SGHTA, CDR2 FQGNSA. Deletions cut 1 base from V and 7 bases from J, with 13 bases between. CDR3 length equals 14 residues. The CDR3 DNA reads TGTGCCAGCAGCTTAGTGGACGGCTCCTCTGGCTACACCTTC. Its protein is CASSLVDGSSGYTF.

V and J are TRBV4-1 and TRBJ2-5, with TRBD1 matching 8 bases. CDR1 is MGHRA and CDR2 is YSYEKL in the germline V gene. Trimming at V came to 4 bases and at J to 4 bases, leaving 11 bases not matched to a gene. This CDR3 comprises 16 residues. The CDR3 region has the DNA TGCGCCAGCAGCCTTAGATCGACAGGGGAAGGAGAGACCCAGTACTTC. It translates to CASSLRSTGEGETQYF.

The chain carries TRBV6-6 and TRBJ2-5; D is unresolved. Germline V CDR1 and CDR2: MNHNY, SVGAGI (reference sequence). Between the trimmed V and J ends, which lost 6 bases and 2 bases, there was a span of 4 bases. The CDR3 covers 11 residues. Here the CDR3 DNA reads TGTGCCAGCAGCCAACAAGAGACCCAGTACTTC. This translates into CASSQQETQYF.

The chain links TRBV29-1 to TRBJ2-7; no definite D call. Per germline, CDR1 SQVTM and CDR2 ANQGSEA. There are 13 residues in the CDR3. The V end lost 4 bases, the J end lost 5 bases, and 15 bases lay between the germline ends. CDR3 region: CSVARTSDDEQYF. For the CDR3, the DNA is TGCAGCGTTGCCCGAACCTCTGACGACGAGCAGTACTTC.

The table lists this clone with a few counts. The DNA of the CDR3 is TGTGCCTGGACCTCGACGGGGGGCAAAGGTCACGAGCAGTACTTC. This translates into CAWTSTGGKGHEQYF. The chain couples TRBV30 to TRBJ2-7; D perhaps matches TRBD2 (7 bases). V was shortened by 4 bases and J by 5 bases, with 21 bases between the two germline ends. CDR1 GTSNPN and CDR2 SVGIG come from the germline V gene (reference sequence). The CDR3 totals 15 residues.

The CDR3 here is CSVGGAGVYEQYF. For the CDR3, the DNA is TGCAGCGTTGGGGGAGCAGGGGTGTACGAGCAGTACTTC. V is TRBV29-1 and J is TRBJ2-7, with D perhaps TRBD1 (6 bases). Between the trimmed V and J ends, which lost 4 bases and 4 bases, there was a span of 14 bases. This CDR3 has 13 amino acids. The germline V gene encodes CDR1 SQVTM and CDR2 ANQGSEA.

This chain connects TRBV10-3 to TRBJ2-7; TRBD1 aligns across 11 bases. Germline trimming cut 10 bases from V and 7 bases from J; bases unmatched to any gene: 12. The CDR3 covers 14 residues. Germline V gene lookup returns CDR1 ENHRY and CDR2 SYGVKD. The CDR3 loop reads CASNLGTGGTEQYF. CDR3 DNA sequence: TGTGCCAGCAACCTCGGGACAGGGGGTACGGAGCAGTACTTC.

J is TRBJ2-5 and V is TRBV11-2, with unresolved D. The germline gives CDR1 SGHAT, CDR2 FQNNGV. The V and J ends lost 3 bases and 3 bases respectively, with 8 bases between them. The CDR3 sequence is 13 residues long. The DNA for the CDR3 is TGTGCCAGCAGCTTCTCAGAGAAAGAGACCCAGTACTTC. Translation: CASSFSEKETQYF.

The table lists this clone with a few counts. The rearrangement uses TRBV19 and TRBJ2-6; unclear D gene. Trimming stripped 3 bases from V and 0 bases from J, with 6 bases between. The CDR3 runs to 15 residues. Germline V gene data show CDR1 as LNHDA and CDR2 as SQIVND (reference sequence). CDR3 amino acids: CASSIAFSGANVLTF. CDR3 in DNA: TGTGCCAGTAGTATCGCATTCTCTGGGGCCAACGTCCTGACTTTC. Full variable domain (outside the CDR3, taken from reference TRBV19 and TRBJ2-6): DGGITQSPKYLFRKEGQNVTLSCEQNLNHDAMYWYRQDPGQGLRLIYYSQIVNDFQKGDIAEGYSVSREKKESFPLTVTSAQKNPTAFYLCASSIAFSGANVLTFGAGSRLTVL.

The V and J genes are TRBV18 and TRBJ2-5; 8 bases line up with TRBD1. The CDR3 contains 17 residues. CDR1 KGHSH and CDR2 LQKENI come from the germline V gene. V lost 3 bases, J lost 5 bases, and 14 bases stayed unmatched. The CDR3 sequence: CASSPTNVRTGLETQYF. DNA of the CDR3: TGTGCCAGCTCACCCACCAATGTAAGGACAGGGTTGGAGACCCAGTACTTC.